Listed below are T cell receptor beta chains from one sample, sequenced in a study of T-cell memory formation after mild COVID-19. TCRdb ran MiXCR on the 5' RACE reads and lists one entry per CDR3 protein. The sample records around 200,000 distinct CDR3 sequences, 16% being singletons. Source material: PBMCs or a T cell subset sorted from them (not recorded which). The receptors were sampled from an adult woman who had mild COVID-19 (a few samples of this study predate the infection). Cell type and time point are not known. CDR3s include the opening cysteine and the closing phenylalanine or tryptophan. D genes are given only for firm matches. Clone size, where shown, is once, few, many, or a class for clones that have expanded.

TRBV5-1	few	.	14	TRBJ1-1	TGCGCCAGCTTCGGGCTCAGGAGAGGGACTGAAGCTTTCTTT	CASFGLRRGTEAFF
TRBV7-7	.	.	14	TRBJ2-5	TGTGCCAGCAGCCCGGTGGGGCGCCAAGAGACCCAGTACTTC	CASSPVGRQETQYF
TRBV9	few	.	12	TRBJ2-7	TGTGCCAGCAGCGTAGAGGTAGGGGAGCAGTACTTC	CASSVEVGEQYF
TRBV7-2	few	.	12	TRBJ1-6	TGTGCCAGCAGCGGATTATATTCACCCCTCCACTTT	CASSGLYSPLHF
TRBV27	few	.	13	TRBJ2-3	TGTGCCAGTGCGCGGGGAACCGGAGGGGGACGGTATTTT	CASARGTGGGRYF
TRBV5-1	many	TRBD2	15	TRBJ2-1	TGCGCCAGCAGCGTGAAAGCGGGGGGGCTGAATGAGCAGTTCTTC	CASSVKAGGLNEQFF
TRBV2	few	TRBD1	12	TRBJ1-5	TGTGCCCTGGGACAGGGCGGCCAGCCCCAGCATTTT	CALGQGGQPQHF
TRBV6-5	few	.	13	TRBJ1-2	TGTGCCAGCAAGGCGGCCCAAGGCTATGGCTACACCTTC	CASKAAQGYGYTF
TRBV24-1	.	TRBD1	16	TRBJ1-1	TGTGCCACCAGTGAACCTTCGGGACAGGCGGGCACTGAAGCTTTCTTT	CATSEPSGQAGTEAFF
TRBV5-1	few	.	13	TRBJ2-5	TGCGCCAGCAGCACCGCTCATCAGGAGACCCAGTACTTC	CASSTAHQETQYF
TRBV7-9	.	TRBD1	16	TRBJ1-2	TGTGCCAGCAGCCGACGTGGGACAGGGGTTAACTATGGCTACACCTTC	CASSRRGTGVNYGYTF
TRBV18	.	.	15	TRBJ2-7	TGTGCCAGCTCAGCTCGGGGACCCCTTCCTGCCGAGCAGTACTTC	CASSARGPLPAEQYF
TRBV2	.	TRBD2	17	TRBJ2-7	TGTGCCACCCAACCCGGGACTAGCGGGGGTACCTCCTACGAGCAGTACTTC	CATQPGTSGGTSYEQYF
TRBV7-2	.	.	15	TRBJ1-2	TGTGCCAGCAGCTTAGAGAGGGACAACCCTTATGGCTACACCTTC	CASSLERDNPYGYTF
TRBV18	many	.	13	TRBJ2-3	TGTGCCAGCTCACTGGCGGGGTCAGATACGCAGTATTTT	CASSLAGSDTQYF
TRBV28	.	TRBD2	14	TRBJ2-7	TGTGCCAGCAGTGTAGCGGGAGCCGGGGAGGAGCAGTACTTC	CASSVAGAGEEQYF
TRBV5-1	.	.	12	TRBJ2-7	TGCGCCAGCAGCTTGGGGGGGCGGGAGCAGTACTTC	CASSLGGREQYF
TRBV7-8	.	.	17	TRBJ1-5	TGTGCCAGCAGCTTAGCAGGCTGGGGGTCTAGCAATCAGCCCCAGCATTTT	CASSLAGWGSSNQPQHF
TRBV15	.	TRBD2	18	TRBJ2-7	TGTGCCACCAGCAGAGTTAGCGGGGGGGCTAGTCCCGCCTACGAGCAGTACTTC	CATSRVSGGASPAYEQYF
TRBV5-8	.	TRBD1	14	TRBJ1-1	TGTGCCAGCAGCAGGAGCAGGGGGATGACTGAAGCTTTCTTT	CASSRSRGMTEAFF
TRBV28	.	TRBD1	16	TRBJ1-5	TGTGCCAGCAGTTTACGACAGGGCATATATGGTCAGCCCCAGCATTTT	CASSLRQGIYGQPQHF
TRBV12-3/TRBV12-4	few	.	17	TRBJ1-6	TGTGCCAGCAGTCGGGAGAGTTGGAGCTCCTATAATTCACCCCTCCACTTT	CASSRESWSSYNSPLHF
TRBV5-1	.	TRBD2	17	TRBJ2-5	TGCGCCAGTTCCGGGACTAGCGGGAGGAGAGAGACCGGGACCCAGTACTTC	CASSGTSGRRETGTQYF
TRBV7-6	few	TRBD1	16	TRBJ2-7	TGTGCCAGCAGCTTGGTGACAGGGCCAAGCTCCTACGAGCAGTACTTC	CASSLVTGPSSYEQYF
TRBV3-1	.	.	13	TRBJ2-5	TGTGCCAGCAGCCAAGCCCCATGGACCTCCGAGTACTTC	CASSQAPWTSEYF
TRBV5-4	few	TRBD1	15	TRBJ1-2	TGTGCCAGCAGCGTCAACCGGGACAGCGTCTATGGCTACACCTTC	CASSVNRDSVYGYTF
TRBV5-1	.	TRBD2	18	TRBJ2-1	TGCGCCAGCAGCTTGGGGCAGGTTAGCGGGGGGCCCTACAATGAGCAGTTCTTC	CASSLGQVSGGPYNEQFF
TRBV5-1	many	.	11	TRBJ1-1	TGCGCCAGCAGCTTGGACACTGAAGCTTTCTTT	CASSLDTEAFF
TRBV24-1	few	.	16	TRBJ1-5	TGTGCCACCAGTGATGCTGACGGCCGGGGGAATCAGCCCCAGCATTTT	CATSDADGRGNQPQHF
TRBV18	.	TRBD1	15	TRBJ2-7	TGTGCCAGCTCACCGCGTCGACAGGGTGGGTACGAGCAGTACTTC	CASSPRRQGGYEQYF
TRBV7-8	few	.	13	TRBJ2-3	TGTGCCAGCAGCCAGAAGAGGGCTAATACGCAGTATTTT	CASSQKRANTQYF
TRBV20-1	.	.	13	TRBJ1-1	TGCAGTGCGTCGGGACACCGGACTACTGAAGCTTTCTTT	CSASGHRTTEAFF
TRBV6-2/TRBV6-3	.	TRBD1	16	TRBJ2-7	TGTGCCAGCACCCCAAGCACCGGGACAGGGATCTACGAGCAGTACTTC	CASTPSTGTGIYEQYF
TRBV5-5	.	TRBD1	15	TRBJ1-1	TGTGCCAGCAGCTTGTCGGCAGGGGGAAACACTGAAGCTTTCTTT	CASSLSAGGNTEAFF
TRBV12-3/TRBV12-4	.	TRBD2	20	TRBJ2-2	TGTGCCAGCAGTCAGGGCCTTGGGACTAGCGGGAGTTCGGGCACCGGGGAGCTGTTTTTT	CASSQGLGTSGSSGTGELFF
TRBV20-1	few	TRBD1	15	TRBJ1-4	TGCAGTGCTCCCGGGACAGGGACTAATAATGAAAAACTGTTTTTT	CSAPGTGTNNEKLFF
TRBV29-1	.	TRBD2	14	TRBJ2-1	TGCAGCGTTGAATTGGCGGGGGGGCCCTATGAGCAGTTCTTC	CSVELAGGPYEQFF
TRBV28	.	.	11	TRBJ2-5	TGTGCCAGCAGGACACAAGAGACCCAGTACTTC	CASRTQETQYF
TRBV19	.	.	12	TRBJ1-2	TGTGCCAGCGACCGACTGGGCTATGGCTACACCTTC	CASDRLGYGYTF
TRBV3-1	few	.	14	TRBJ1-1	TGTGCCAGCAGCCCATCCACAAGGAACACTGAAGCTTTCTTT	CASSPSTRNTEAFF
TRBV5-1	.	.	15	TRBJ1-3	TGCGCCAGCAGCTTGGGACAGTTCTCTGGAAACACCATATATTTT	CASSLGQFSGNTIYF
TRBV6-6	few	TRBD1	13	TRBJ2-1	TGTGCCGGGACGAGACAGGGAAGCAATGAGCAGTTCTTC	CAGTRQGSNEQFF
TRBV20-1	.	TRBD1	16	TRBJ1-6	TGCAGTGCTAGAGATCCCCGACAGGGGATGAATTCACCCCTCCACTTT	CSARDPRQGMNSPLHF
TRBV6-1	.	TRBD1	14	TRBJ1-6	TGTGCCAGCAGGGGACAGGGTGTGAATTCACCCCTCCACTTT	CASRGQGVNSPLHF